These T cell receptor beta chains were read from a single sample in a study of cytotoxic CD8 clonotypes in ibrutinib-treated CLL. Only in-frame clones appear in the TCRdb table, and some are missing; sequencing was by immunoSEQ multiplex PCR. This table has 45,000 to 70,000 clones, 56% appearing once. Sequenced material: PBMCs, taken after 24 months of ibrutinib treatment. The receptors derive from a human donor with chronic lymphocytic leukemia. Both conserved end residues are part of each CDR3. Each record gives: clone size, D gene, J gene, V gene, CDR3 DNA, CDR3 protein. The D gene is left open where the match is weak. A clone size is listed for some rows: how often the clone was seen (once, few, many), or a class if it is expanded.

clone size: .
D gene: TRBD1
J gene: TRBJ1-1
V gene: TRBV29-1
CDR3 DNA: TGCAGCGTTGAAGGAAGAGCCGTGACAGGGAGGAACACTGAAGCTTTCTTT
CDR3 protein: CSVEGRAVTGRNTEAFF

clone size: .
D gene: .
J gene: TRBJ2-1
V gene: TRBV4-2
CDR3 DNA: TGTGCCAGCAGCCAAGTCGGTCGGGGGGAGCAGTTCTTC
CDR3 protein: CASSQVGRGEQFF

clone size: .
D gene: .
J gene: TRBJ1-1
V gene: TRBV28
CDR3 DNA: TGTGCCAGCAGTTTATGGTTTGGACAGCAGAACACTGAAGCTTTCTTT
CDR3 protein: CASSLWFGQQNTEAFF

clone size: .
D gene: .
J gene: TRBJ1-1
V gene: TRBV11-2
CDR3 DNA: TGTGCCAGCAGCTTAATTCATTGGACTAACGCTGAAGCTTTCTTT
CDR3 protein: CASSLIHWTNAEAFF

clone size: .
D gene: .
J gene: TRBJ2-1
V gene: TRBV19
CDR3 DNA: TGTGCCAGTAGTGGGGCAGGGGGAGGAGAGCAGTTCTTC
CDR3 protein: CASSGAGGGEQFF

clone size: .
D gene: .
J gene: TRBJ1-2
V gene: TRBV28
CDR3 DNA: TGTGCCAGCAGCTTGGTGGGGGGGTACTATGGCTACACCTTC
CDR3 protein: CASSLVGGYYGYTF

clone size: .
D gene: TRBD2
J gene: TRBJ2-5
V gene: TRBV27
CDR3 DNA: TGTGCCAGCAGTTCGTTAGCGGGATGGTGGGAGACCCAGTACTTC
CDR3 protein: CASSSLAGWWETQYF

clone size: once
D gene: TRBD2
J gene: TRBJ2-7
V gene: TRBV10-1
CDR3 DNA: TGCGCCGGCCCCGGGACTAGCGGGAGGATCGCCTACGAGCAGTACTTC
CDR3 protein: CAGPGTSGRIAYEQYF

clone size: .
D gene: .
J gene: TRBJ1-6
V gene: TRBV28
CDR3 DNA: TGTGCCAGCAGTTTATACCAGGGGTGGACGAATTCACCCCTCCACTTT
CDR3 protein: CASSLYQGWTNSPLHF

clone size: .
D gene: TRBD2
J gene: TRBJ2-7
V gene: TRBV27
CDR3 DNA: TGTGCCAGCAGGCTACTAGCGGGTAGCGAGCAGTACTTC
CDR3 protein: CASRLLAGSEQYF

clone size: .
D gene: .
J gene: TRBJ2-3
V gene: TRBV4-2
CDR3 DNA: TGTGCCAGCAGCCCCCTAGCGCAGAGCACAGATACGCAGTATTTT
CDR3 protein: CASSPLAQSTDTQYF

clone size: .
D gene: .
J gene: TRBJ1-3
V gene: TRBV6-5
CDR3 DNA: TGTGCCAGTCTAAAGGGGGGATCCGGGGGAAACACCATATATTTT
CDR3 protein: CASLKGGSGGNTIYF

clone size: .
D gene: .
J gene: TRBJ2-1
V gene: TRBV28
CDR3 DNA: TGTGCCAGCAGTTTATTGGGGGGCCGTTACAATGAGCAGTTCTTC
CDR3 protein: CASSLLGGRYNEQFF

clone size: .
D gene: .
J gene: TRBJ2-2
V gene: TRBV6-5
CDR3 DNA: TGTGCCAGCAGTTTGACAGGCCCGAACACCGGGGAGCTGTTTTTT
CDR3 protein: CASSLTGPNTGELFF

clone size: .
D gene: .
J gene: TRBJ2-3
V gene: TRBV29-1
CDR3 DNA: TGCAGCGTTGGGGCGGATACGCAGTATTTT
CDR3 protein: CSVGADTQYF

clone size: many
D gene: .
J gene: TRBJ2-7
V gene: TRBV5-1
CDR3 DNA: TGCGCCAGCAGCCCCACCTCGAAGGAGGGGAGCGAGCAGTACTTC
CDR3 protein: CASSPTSKEGSEQYF

clone size: .
D gene: TRBD1
J gene: TRBJ1-1
V gene: TRBV30
CDR3 DNA: TGTGCCTGGAGTCAGGGGGCGGACACTGAAGCTTTCTTT
CDR3 protein: CAWSQGADTEAFF

clone size: .
D gene: TRBD2
J gene: TRBJ2-3
V gene: TRBV6-1
CDR3 DNA: TGTGCCAGCACCACAAGCGGGGGGCTCACAGATACGCAGTATTTT
CDR3 protein: CASTTSGGLTDTQYF

clone size: .
D gene: .
J gene: TRBJ1-5
V gene: TRBV4-1
CDR3 DNA: TGTGCCAGCAGCCAAAGAGGGCTGGGGCAGCCCCAGCATTTT
CDR3 protein: CASSQRGLGQPQHF

clone size: .
D gene: .
J gene: TRBJ2-7
V gene: TRBV2
CDR3 DNA: TGTGCCAGCAGTGACGTCGGGGGCGGTTACGAGCAGTACTTC
CDR3 protein: CASSDVGGGYEQYF

clone size: .
D gene: .
J gene: TRBJ1-2
V gene: TRBV6-5
CDR3 DNA: TGTGCCAGCAGTTACTCAAGATCCCCAACTTATGGCTACACCTTC
CDR3 protein: CASSYSRSPTYGYTF

clone size: .
D gene: .
J gene: TRBJ1-5
V gene: TRBV19
CDR3 DNA: TGTGCCAGTCTAACAGGGTTGAGCAATCAGCCCCAGCATTTT
CDR3 protein: CASLTGLSNQPQHF

clone size: .
D gene: .
J gene: TRBJ2-4
V gene: TRBV15
CDR3 DNA: TGTGCCACCAGCAGAGAACTCGCCGGGACCGGGACCAAAAACATTCAGTACTTC
CDR3 protein: CATSRELAGTGTKNIQYF